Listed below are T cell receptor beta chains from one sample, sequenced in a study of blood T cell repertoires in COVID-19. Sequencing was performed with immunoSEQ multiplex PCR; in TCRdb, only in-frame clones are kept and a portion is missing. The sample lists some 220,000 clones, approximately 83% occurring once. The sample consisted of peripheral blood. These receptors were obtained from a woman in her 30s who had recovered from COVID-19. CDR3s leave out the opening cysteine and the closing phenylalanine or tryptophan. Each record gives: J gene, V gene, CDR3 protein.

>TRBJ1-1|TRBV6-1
ASSEGADTEAF
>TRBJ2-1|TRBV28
ASSPRTGTLWWQF
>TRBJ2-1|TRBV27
ASSYLAGAYNEQF
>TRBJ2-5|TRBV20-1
SASSGAGEETQY
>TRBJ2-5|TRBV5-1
ASSLNKETQY
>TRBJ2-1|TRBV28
ASSFAGGSYNEQF
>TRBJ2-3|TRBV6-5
ASKPAVLDTQY
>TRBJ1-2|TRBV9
ASSVASSNYGYT
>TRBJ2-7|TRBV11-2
ASKPQVSYEQY
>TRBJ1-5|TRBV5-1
ASSLSSGGNQPQH
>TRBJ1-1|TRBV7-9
ASSLAGEEYAAF
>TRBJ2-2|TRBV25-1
ASSGRTSGITGELF
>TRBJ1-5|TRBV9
ASSVGDRGHQPQH
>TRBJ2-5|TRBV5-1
ASSLEGLAGVLKTQY
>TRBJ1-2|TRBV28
ASTRGAYGYT
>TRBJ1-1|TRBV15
ATSRDSNTEAF
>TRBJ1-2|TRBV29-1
SVVSGGYT
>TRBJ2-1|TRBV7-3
ASSPLSGKDSYNEQF
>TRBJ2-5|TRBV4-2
ASSQDSQETQY
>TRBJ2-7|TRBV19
ASSISGYVDEQY
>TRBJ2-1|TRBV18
ASSWGREGYNEQF
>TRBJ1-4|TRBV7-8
ASSLASGGRSFNEKLF
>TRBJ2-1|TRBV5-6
ASSLIDKTGVLRRSGQF
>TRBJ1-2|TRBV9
ASGYEQGDTNYGYT
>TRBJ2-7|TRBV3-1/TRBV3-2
ASSQNSGNLYEQY
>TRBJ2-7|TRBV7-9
ASSTPGLSYEQY
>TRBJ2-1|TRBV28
ASSSDRINEQF
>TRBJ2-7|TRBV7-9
ASSKRLAGVAYEQY
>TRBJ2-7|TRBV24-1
ATSDSDRGLREQY
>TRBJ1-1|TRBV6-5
ASRSGTGTITRAF
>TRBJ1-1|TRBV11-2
ASSLVQGGRTEAF
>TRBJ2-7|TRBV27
ASSFRDRVYEQY
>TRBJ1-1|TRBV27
ASSLGAGSEAF
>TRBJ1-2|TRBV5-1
ASSLDRVEGYT
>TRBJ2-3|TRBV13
ASSLPPGTSTDTQY
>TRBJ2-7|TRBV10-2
ASTSLGGLY